This is a list of T cell receptor beta chains from one sample in a study of OX40 agonist ivuxolimab in advanced cancers. The data were produced by immunoSEQ multiplex PCR, yet TCRdb's version contains in-frame clones alone and is incomplete. The data contain 76,000 or so clones, 70% to 90% of them seen just once; the ten biggest clones take up about 6%. Sequences were derived from CD4+ or CD8+ T cells sorted from blood, sampled in a trial of the OX40 agonist ivuxolimab. The receptors derive from an adult with an advanced solid tumor such as melanoma, head and neck, liver or kidney cancer. The CDR3 runs from the conserved cysteine through the conserved F or W. The D gene is left open where the match is weak. For some rows the clone size is stated as once, few or many, or as a class when expanded; others skip it.

j_call v_call d_call clone_size cdr3_aa cdr3_nt
TRBJ2-7 TRBV19 . . CATRTATYEQYF TGTGCCACAAGGACAGCTACCTACGAGCAGTACTTC
TRBJ2-5 TRBV6-6 TRBD1 . CASDFRTGGTQYF TGTGCCAGCGACTTCCGGACAGGGGGGACCCAGTACTTC
TRBJ2-7 TRBV19 . . CASSSWGQSSYEQYF TGTGCCAGTAGTAGTTGGGGGCAAAGCTCCTACGAGCAGTACTTC
TRBJ2-7 TRBV7-2 TRBD1 . CASSAPDRGIEQYF TGTGCCAGCAGCGCCCCGGACAGGGGGATCGAGCAGTACTTC
TRBJ2-7 TRBV5-1 . . CASSLGRGRGGEQYF TGCGCCAGCAGCTTGGGACGTGGCAGGGGGGGCGAGCAGTACTTC
TRBJ1-2 TRBV30 TRBD1 . CAWSRGTGGGYGYTF TGTGCCTGGAGCCGGGGGACAGGGGGCGGGTATGGCTACACCTTC
TRBJ1-2 TRBV9 . once CASSVEMGVANYGYTF TGTGCCAGCAGCGTAGAAATGGGGGTGGCTAACTATGGCTACACCTTC
TRBJ2-3 TRBV18 . . CASSRGPPSTDTQYF TGTGCCAGCTCTCGGGGACCCCCAAGCACAGATACGCAGTATTTT
TRBJ1-2 TRBV25-1 TRBD1 . CASSERGQTYGYTF TGTGCCAGCAGTGAAAGGGGACAGACCTATGGCTACACCTTC
TRBJ1-2 TRBV5-4 . once CASSLGRGRDGYTF TGTGCCAGCAGCTTAGGCAGGGGACGGGATGGCTACACCTTC
TRBJ2-2 TRBV7-2 . few CASSFWDFRELFF TGTGCCAGCAGCTTCTGGGACTTTCGGGAGCTGTTTTTT
TRBJ2-1 TRBV9 TRBD2 . CASSALGGSSSYNEQFF TGTGCCAGCAGCGCCCTGGGGGGGTCGAGCTCCTACAATGAGCAGTTCTTC
TRBJ2-7 TRBV6-5 . . CASSYGGKSYEQYF TGTGCCAGCAGTTACGGCGGGAAGTCCTACGAGCAGTACTTC
TRBJ2-7 TRBV27 TRBD2 . CASKRALAGGTYEQYF TGTGCCAGCAAAAGGGCCTTAGCGGGAGGGACCTACGAGCAGTACTTC
TRBJ1-2 TRBV13 . . CASSLENSPLYGYTF TGTGCCAGCAGCTTAGAAAATAGCCCTCTTTATGGCTACACCTTC
TRBJ2-6 TRBV21-1 . . CASGPLSGANVLTF TGTGCCAGCGGTCCCCTCTCTGGGGCCAACGTCCTGACTTTC
TRBJ2-4 TRBV5-1 . . CASSFGPGANIQYF TGCGCCAGCAGCTTTGGTCCGGGTGCGAACATTCAGTACTTC
TRBJ2-7 TRBV9 . . CASSLEGQRAYEQYF TGTGCCAGCAGCTTAGAGGGGCAGCGAGCCTACGAGCAGTACTTC
TRBJ1-5 TRBV10-1 . few CASRTGRSKHNQPQHF TGCGCCAGCAGGACAGGCCGCTCCAAACACAATCAGCCCCAGCATTTT
TRBJ2-4 TRBV15 TRBD2 . CATSRGASGHGAKNIQYF TGTGCCACCAGCAGAGGGGCTAGCGGGCATGGGGCCAAAAACATTCAGTACTTC
TRBJ2-7 TRBV5-4 TRBD2 . CASTIRGAGSNYEQYF TGTGCCAGCACCATACGAGGAGCGGGGAGTAACTACGAGCAGTACTTC
TRBJ2-7 TRBV18 TRBD2 . CASSRTSGTYEQYF TGTGCCAGCTCAAGGACTAGCGGGACCTACGAGCAGTACTTC
TRBJ2-3 TRBV27 . . CASSLRRSPGEGTQYF TGTGCCAGCAGTTTACGACGATCCCCAGGAGAGGGGACGCAGTATTTT
TRBJ2-2 TRBV7-9 . once CASSFHGTAGELFF TGTGCCAGCAGCTTTCACGGTACCGCCGGGGAGCTGTTTTTT
TRBJ2-7 TRBV6-1 TRBD2 . CASSEAGTSSYEQYF TGTGCCAGCAGTGAAGCCGGGACTAGCTCCTACGAGCAGTACTTC
TRBJ2-2 TRBV6-4 . . CASSPEAGTNTGELFF TGTGCCAGCAGCCCTGAGGCGGGGACGAACACCGGGGAGCTGTTTTTT
TRBJ2-7 TRBV7-8 TRBD1 . CASSVGQDYEQYF TGTGCCAGCAGCGTAGGACAGGACTACGAGCAGTACTTC
TRBJ1-1 TRBV7-8 . . CASSLREGMNTEAFF TGTGCCAGCAGCTTACGTGAGGGCATGAACACTGAAGCTTTCTTT
TRBJ2-7 TRBV29-1 . . CSVEDSYEQYF TGCAGCGTAGAGGACAGCTACGAGCAGTACTTC
TRBJ1-4 TRBV18 TRBD1 . CASSHRQGDFGTNEKLFF TGTGCCAGCTCCCACAGACAGGGAGACTTTGGAACTAATGAAAAACTGTTTTTT
TRBJ2-1 TRBV11-3 TRBD2 . CASSSTPGRAVEQFF TGTGCCAGCAGCTCAACCCCCGGGAGGGCCGTTGAGCAGTTCTTC
TRBJ2-7 TRBV18 TRBD2 . CASSELAGGYEQYF TGTGCCAGCTCGGAGTTAGCGGGAGGTTACGAGCAGTACTTC
TRBJ2-7 TRBV4-1 TRBD2 . CASSQDGTSGSYEQYF TGCGCCAGCAGCCAAGATGGAACTAGCGGGAGTTACGAGCAGTACTTC
TRBJ2-7 TRBV27 . . CASSLGEQYF TGTGCCAGCAGTCTTGGCGAGCAGTACTTC
TRBJ1-3 TRBV18 . . CASSPQGSGNTIYF TGTGCCAGCTCACCACAGGGTAGTGGAAACACCATATATTTT
TRBJ2-1 TRBV27 . once CASSLAGADEQFF TGTGCCAGCAGTTTAGCGGGGGCGGACGAGCAGTTCTTC
TRBJ2-5 TRBV7-2 TRBD2 . CASSLALAGGFQETQYF TGTGCCAGCAGCTTAGCGCTAGCGGGGGGATTCCAAGAGACCCAGTACTTC
TRBJ1-4 TRBV6-5 . few CASSDEGPLKLFF TGTGCCAGCAGTGATGAAGGGCCCCTTAAACTGTTTTTT
TRBJ1-6 TRBV7-2 . . CASSLGQLNSPLHF TGTGCCAGCAGCTTGGGACAACTTAATTCACCCCTCCACTTT
TRBJ2-3 TRBV6-1 . . CASSFGAVRPDTQYF TGTGCCAGCAGTTTTGGGGCAGTGAGACCAGATACGCAGTATTTT
TRBJ2-7 TRBV27 TRBD2 . CASKGLAGVYEQYF TGTGCCAGCAAAGGACTAGCGGGAGTCTACGAGCAGTACTTC